The subject of this entry is one T cell receptor (beta chain). These data are taken from a study of cytomegalovirus exposure and HLA in healthy donors. Sequencing was performed with immunoSEQ multiplex PCR; in TCRdb, only in-frame clones are kept and a portion is missing. The data show under 200,000 clones, roughly 89% seen once. CDR1 is MDHEN and CDR2 is SYDVKM in the germline V gene. The length of the CDR3 is 17 residues. J lost 4 bases, V lost 2 bases, and 8 bases had no gene match. Material: PBMCs. The chain is built from TRBV28 and TRBJ1-5, with 10 bases fitting TRBD1. The TCR comes from a woman younger than 30 in good health and CMV-seropositive. CDR3 bases: TGTGCCAGCAGTTTACGGACAGGGGGTTTATGGAATCAGCCCCAGCATTTT. This codes for CASSLRTGGLWNQPQHF.